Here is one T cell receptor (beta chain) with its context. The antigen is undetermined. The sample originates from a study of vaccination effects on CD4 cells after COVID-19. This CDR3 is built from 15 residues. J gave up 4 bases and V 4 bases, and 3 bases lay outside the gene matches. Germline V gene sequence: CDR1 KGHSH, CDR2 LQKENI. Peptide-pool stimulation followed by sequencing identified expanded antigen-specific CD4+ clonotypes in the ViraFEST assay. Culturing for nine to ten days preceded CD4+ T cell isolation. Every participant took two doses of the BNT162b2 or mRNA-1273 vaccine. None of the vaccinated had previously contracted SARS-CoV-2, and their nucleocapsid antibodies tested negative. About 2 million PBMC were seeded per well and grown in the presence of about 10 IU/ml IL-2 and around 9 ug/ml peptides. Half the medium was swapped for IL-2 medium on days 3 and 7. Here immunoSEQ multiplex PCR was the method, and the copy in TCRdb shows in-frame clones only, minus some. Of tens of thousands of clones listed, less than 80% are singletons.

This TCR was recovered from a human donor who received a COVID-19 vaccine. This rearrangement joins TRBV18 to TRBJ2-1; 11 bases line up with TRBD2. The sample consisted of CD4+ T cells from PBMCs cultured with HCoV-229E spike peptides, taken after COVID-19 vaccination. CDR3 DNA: TGTGCCAGCTCACTTTCTAGCGGGGGGTACAATGAGCAGTTCTTC. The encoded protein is CASSLSSGGYNEQFF.